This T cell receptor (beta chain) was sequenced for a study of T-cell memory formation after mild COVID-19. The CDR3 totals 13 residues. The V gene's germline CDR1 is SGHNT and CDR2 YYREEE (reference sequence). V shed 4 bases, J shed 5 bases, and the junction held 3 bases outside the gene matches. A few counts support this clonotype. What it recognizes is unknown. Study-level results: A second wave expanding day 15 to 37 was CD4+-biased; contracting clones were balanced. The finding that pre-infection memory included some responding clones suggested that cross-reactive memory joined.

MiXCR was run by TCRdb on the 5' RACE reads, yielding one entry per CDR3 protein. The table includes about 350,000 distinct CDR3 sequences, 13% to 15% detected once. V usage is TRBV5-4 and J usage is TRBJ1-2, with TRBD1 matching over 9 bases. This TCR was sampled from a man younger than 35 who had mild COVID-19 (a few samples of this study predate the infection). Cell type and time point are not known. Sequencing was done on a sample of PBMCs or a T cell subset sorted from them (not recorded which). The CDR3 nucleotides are TGTGCCAGCAGCACAGGGGGCCGTTATGGCTACACCTTC. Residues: CASSTGGRYGYTF.